This T cell receptor beta chain was sequenced in a study of CD8+CD57+ T cells in acquired aplastic anemia. Study-level background: Recorded DNA amounts for sorted CD4+ and CD8+ cells had an average of around 3 ug.

Profiles of TCR beta VDJ and CDR3 were generated from a genomic DNA template. Each CDR3 protein is one row after TCRdb ran MiXCR on the reads. The table shows about 150,000 distinct CDR3 sequences, with around 43% occurring only once. It was patients with CD8+CD57+ cell expansion by flow cytometry who were chosen for sequencing. Among the patients, none had received any therapy at the time of blood sampling. Germline values: CDR1 SGHTA, CDR2 FQGTGA. The CDR3 runs 15 residues. The ends lost 5 bases at V and 2 bases at J; junction bases unmatched: 6. This clonotype was obtained from a human donor with aplastic anemia. The chain carries TRBV7-3 and TRBJ1-2, with TRBD1 matching over 9 bases. Source material: sorted CD4+, CD8+, or CD8+CD57+ T cells (not recorded which) from PBMCs. In DNA form, the CDR3 reads TGTGCCAGCAGCCGATGGGACAGGGAGAACTATGGCTACACCTTC. Protein sequence: CASSRWDRENYGYTF. The variable domain in full, with the rest retrieved from reference TRBV7-3 and TRBJ1-2, is GAGVSQTPSNKVTEKGKYVELRCDPISGHTALYWYRQSLGQGPEFLIYFQGTGAADDSGLPNDRFFAVRPEGSVSTLKIQRTERGDSAVYLCASSRWDRENYGYTFGSGTRLTVV.